Following are 26 T cell receptor beta chains from one sample sequenced in a study of T cell responses to AZD1222 COVID-19 vaccine. The repertoire was sequenced with immunoSEQ multiplex PCR; TCRdb's copy has only in-frame clones and lacks some. The sample holds about 170,000 clones, over 75% seen once. Here the sequenced sample was peripheral blood, taken on day 0 of AZD1222 vaccination. The receptors were gathered from an adult in good health.

The rearrangement links TRBV7-8 to TRBJ2-7; 9 nucleotides line up with TRBD2. Looked up from germline, CDR1 is SGHVS and CDR2 is FQNEAQ. Trimming removed 5 bases from V and 0 bases from J; junction bases left unmatched: 23. This CDR3 comprises 21 residues. The CDR3 here is CASSPRGHLAGDIKSSYEQYF. CDR3 DNA: TGTGCCAGCAGCCCGAGGGGGCATTTAGCGGGGGATATAAAAAGCTCCTACGAGCAGTACTTC.

This clone was seen just once. The chain links TRBV4-3 to TRBJ2-7; D not resolved. Germline loops: CDR1 LGHNA, CDR2 YSLEER. The V gene lost 0 bases and the J gene lost 1 base, with 7 bases spanning the gap. The CDR3 covers 14 residues. The CDR3 here is CASSQDWQSYEQYF. CDR3 in DNA: TGCGCCAGCAGCCAAGATTGGCAATCCTACGAGCAGTACTTC.

CDR3 residues: CASNQGTTNEKLFF. Here the CDR3 DNA reads TGTGCCAGCAATCAGGGAACAACTAATGAAAAACTGTTTTTT. V is TRBV2 and J is TRBJ1-4, with D perhaps TRBD1 (5 bases). The CDR3 extends over 14 amino acids. Between the trimmed V and J ends, which lost 7 bases and 0 bases, there was a span of 9 bases. Germline CDR1 SNHLY, CDR2 FYNNEI. Together with reference TRBV2 and TRBJ1-4, the CDR3 gives the full variable domain: EPEVTQTPSHQVTQMGQEVILRCVPISNHLYFYWYRQILGQKVEFLVSFYNNEISEKSEIFDDQFSVERPDGSNFTLKIRSTKLEDSAMYFCASNQGTTNEKLFFGSGTQLSVL.

The chain has TRBV12-5 and TRBJ1-5, with D maybe TRBD1 (5 bases). V was pared by 5 bases and J by 0 bases, with 14 bases between. Germline V gene data show CDR1 as LGHNT and CDR2 as FRNRAP. This CDR3 has 16 amino acids. CDR3 DNA: TGTGCTAGTGGTCCAGGCAGGGCTTATAGCAATCAGCCCCAGCATTTT. Its translation: CASGPGRAYSNQPQHF.

This chain connects TRBV27 to TRBJ1-6; no reliable D call. The CDR3 runs to 13 residues. V was clipped by 6 bases and J by 7 bases, with 10 bases between them. Germline lookup yields CDR1 MNHEY and CDR2 SMNVEV (reference sequence). CDR3 sequence (DNA): TGTGCCAGCAGAAACACGGGAAATTCACCCCTCCACTTT. This encodes CASRNTGNSPLHF.

The chain uses TRBV2 and TRBJ2-1; TRBD2 agrees at 7 bases. This CDR3 comprises 14 residues. Per germline, CDR1 SNHLY and CDR2 FYNNEI. The V gene end was trimmed by 7 bases and the J gene end by 5 bases; junction bases not matched to a gene: 8. Here the CDR3 DNA reads TGTGCCAGCACCGAGGGGCGGGGGAACAATGAGCAGTTCTTC. Its translation is CASTEGRGNNEQFF.

This chain joins TRBV2 and TRBJ2-3; possible D gene TRBD2, 5 bases. Trimming left V 1 base short and J 0 bases short, with 17 bases between. The CDR3 is made up of 18 amino acids. The V gene's germline CDR1 is SNHLY and CDR2 FYNNEI. The CDR3 region has the DNA TGTGCCAGCAGTGAAGAAGTGATTTGGGCTAGCAGCACAGATACGCAGTATTTT. Amino acids: CASSEEVIWASSTDTQYF.

The chain links TRBV7-8 to TRBJ2-1; D may be TRBD1 (6 bases). Germline CDR1 is SGHVS and CDR2 is FQNEAQ. The CDR3 covers 15 residues. Trimming cost V 7 bases and J 1 base, with 14 bases left between them. The CDR3 reads CASNRGHNSYNEQFF. CDR3 coding DNA: TGTGCCAGCAACCGGGGACACAATTCCTACAATGAGCAGTTCTTC.

V is TRBV27 and J is TRBJ1-5; unclear D gene. This CDR3 has 16 residues. The germline V gene encodes CDR1 MNHEY and CDR2 SMNVEV (reference sequence). Trimming cost V 2 bases and J 0 bases, with 11 bases left between them. Here the CDR3 reads CASSLRSPYSNQPQHF. CDR3 in DNA: TGTGCCAGCAGTTTAAGGTCCCCATATAGCAATCAGCCCCAGCATTTT.

The CDR3 sequence is CASTQSTVRTEFETQYF. In DNA form, the CDR3 reads TGTGCCAGCACACAATCCACCGTGCGCACCGAGTTCGAGACCCAGTACTTC. The V gene is TRBV5-6, the J gene TRBJ2-5; D unresolved. CDR1 and CDR2 (germline): SGHDT, YYEEEE. This CDR3 contains 17 residues. Trimming stripped 6 bases from V and 5 bases from J, with 26 bases between. Combining the CDR3 with reference TRBV5-6 and TRBJ2-5 gives the whole variable domain DAGVTQSPTHLIKTRGQQVTLRCSPKSGHDTVSWYQQALGQGPQFIFQYYEEEERQRGNFPDRFSGHQFPNYSSELNVNALLLGDSALYLCASTQSTVRTEFETQYFGPGTRLLVL.

This clone has only one observation. The genes are TRBV7-2 and TRBJ2-1, with D uncertain. V dropped 1 base and J dropped 7 bases, with 14 bases sitting between them. This CDR3 has 15 residues. From germline, CDR1 is SGHTA and CDR2 FQGNSA. The CDR3 coding sequence is TGTGCCAGCAGCTTAGGACTGATAGACCTTAATGAGCAGTTCTTC. This translates into CASSLGLIDLNEQFF.

V and J are TRBV6-2 or TRBV6-3 and TRBJ1-1, with 11 bases matching TRBD1. V gave up 4 bases and J gave up 0 bases; unmatched junction bases: 10. Germline V CDR1 and CDR2: MNHEY, SVGEGT. The CDR3 has 18 amino acids. CDR3 amino acids: CASSSGQGALFMNTEAFF. Written as DNA, the CDR3 is TGTGCCAGCAGTTCAGGACAGGGGGCCCTTTTCATGAACACTGAAGCTTTCTTT.

V is TRBV6-4 and J is TRBJ1-6, with D maybe TRBD1 (5 bases). The CDR3 is 16 residues long. V lost 6 bases and J 1 base, leaving 13 bases between the germline ends. The germline CDR1 and CDR2 sequences are MRHNA and SNTAGT. CDR3 sequence reads: CASRPGGDSYNSPLHF. The CDR3 DNA reads TGTGCCAGCAGGCCGGGGGGTGATTCCTATAATTCACCCCTCCACTTT.

The chain uses TRBV7-8 and TRBJ2-2; TRBD2 is a possible D gene (6 bases). The CDR3 has 15 amino acids. CDR1 and CDR2 from the germline V gene are SGHVS and FQNEAQ. Trimming shortened V by 3 bases and J by 6 bases, and 14 bases separated the two germline ends. The chain's CDR3 is CASSLDVGGSGELFF. The CDR3 DNA reads TGTGCCAGCAGCTTGGACGTTGGAGGGTCCGGGGAGCTGTTTTTT.

This clone is a singleton in its sample. The CDR3 is CASSYSPPPDHNEQFF. Written as DNA, the CDR3 is TGTGCCAGCAGTTACTCCCCGCCTCCCGACCACAATGAGCAGTTCTTC. The rearrangement joins TRBV6-5 to TRBJ2-1; D not certain. Germline CDR1 and CDR2: MNHEY and SVGAGI. The CDR3 sequence is 16 residues long. V dropped 0 bases and J dropped 5 bases, with 14 bases sitting between them.

The J gene is TRBJ1-1, the V gene TRBV7-9; TRBD1 agrees at 11 bases. Unmatched junction bases numbered 6, after V lost 4 bases and J lost 5 bases. The CDR3 has 15 residues. CDR1 is SEHNR, CDR2 FQNEAQ, per germline (reference sequence). CDR3 in DNA: TGTGCCAGCAGCTCAGGACAGGGGGCGCTGACTGAAGCTTTCTTT. Its translation: CASSSGQGALTEAFF.

V gene TRBV6-1 combines with J gene TRBJ1-5; D perhaps matches TRBD1 (5 bases). This CDR3 contains 16 residues. The germline V gene encodes CDR1 MNHNS and CDR2 SASEGT. Trimming left V 2 bases short and J 7 bases short, with 18 bases between. This CDR3 is CASSERRGTNNQPQHF. The DNA of the CDR3 is TGTGCCAGCAGTGAAAGGCGGGGGACGAACAACCAGCCCCAGCATTTT.

V and J are TRBV18 and TRBJ2-7; D possibly corresponds to TRBD2 (6 bases). V lost 3 bases to trimming and J lost 2 bases, with 11 bases between them. The CDR3 runs 14 residues. Germline V gives CDR1 KGHSH, CDR2 LQKENI. This chain's CDR3 is CASSPGLVTYEQYF. The CDR3, as DNA: TGTGCCAGCTCACCGGGACTGGTAACCTACGAGCAGTACTTC.

J is TRBJ2-3 and V is TRBV6-1; a weak D match, TRBD2 (7 bases). Looked up from germline, CDR1 is MNHNS and CDR2 is SASEGT. Trimming removed 0 bases from V and 4 bases from J, with 14 bases in between. The CDR3 totals 16 residues. The CDR3 nucleotides are TGTGCCAGCAGTGAAGCATGGGGGGCGGGGGCAGATACGCAGTATTTT. It codes for CASSEAWGAGADTQYF.

This clone was detected many times. V and J are TRBV15 and TRBJ1-5; no clear D. Germline CDR1 LNHNV, CDR2 YYDKDF (reference sequence). The length of the CDR3 is 14 residues. Trimming took 0 bases from V and 6 from J, leaving 9 bases between them. This chain's CDR3 is CATSREGSRQPQHF. For the CDR3, the DNA is TGTGCCACCAGCAGAGAAGGATCACGTCAGCCCCAGCATTTT.

This sequence joins TRBV5-1 and TRBJ2-5; D gene unclear. Germline V gene sequence: CDR1 SGHRS, CDR2 YFSETQ. CDR3 size: 13 residues. V lost 3 bases, J lost 1 base, and 7 bases lay in between. The CDR3 DNA reads as TGCGCCAGCAGCTCAAACGGCCAAGAGACCCAGTACTTC. The encoded protein is CASSSNGQETQYF.

V gene TRBV5-1 combines with J gene TRBJ1-4; possible D gene TRBD1, 5 bases. The germline V and J ends were trimmed by 0 bases and 1 base, with 13 bases remaining between them. The CDR3 is made up of 17 amino acids. Germline CDR1 reads SGHRS; CDR2 reads YFSETQ. The CDR3 DNA reads as TGCGCCAGCAGCTTGGATCCGGGGCCTGGAACTAATGAAAAACTGTTTTTT. Protein: CASSLDPGPGTNEKLFF.

The chain is built from TRBV3-1 (or the pseudogene TRBV3-2) and TRBJ2-2; 9 bases fit TRBD2. The junction had 5 bases not matched to a gene; V was cut back by 3 bases and J by 0 bases. Germline-derived CDR1 and CDR2 are LGHDT and YNNKEL (reference sequence). This CDR3 has 17 amino acids. In nucleotides, the CDR3 is TGTGCCAGCAGCCATCCAGCGGGGGGCCCGAACACCGGGGAGCTGTTTTTT. It encodes CASSHPAGGPNTGELFF.

J is TRBJ1-1 and V is TRBV4-2; D is ambiguous. Germline CDR1 and CDR2: LGHNA and YNFKEQ. V was cut by 4 bases and J by 5 bases, with 14 bases left in between. The CDR3 loop spans 14 amino acids. This CDR3 is CASSPAGTETEAFF. In DNA form, the CDR3 reads TGTGCCAGCAGCCCCGCGGGCACAGAAACTGAAGCTTTCTTT.

The V and J genes are TRBV10-3 and TRBJ2-7, with a tentative D call TRBD2 (6 bases). There are 12 residues in the CDR3. The germline CDR1 and CDR2 sequences are ENHRY and SYGVKD. Between the trimmed V and J ends, which lost 10 bases and 0 bases, there was a span of 10 bases. Here the CDR3 DNA reads TGTGCCACTAGCGACAGCTCCTACGAGCAGTACGTC. The encoded protein is CATSDSSYEQYV.

This sequence joins TRBV27 and TRBJ2-3; TRBD2 matches 10 bases. Germline CDR1 is MNHEY and CDR2 is SMNVEV (reference sequence). The CDR3 is made up of 18 amino acids. V lost 0 bases and J lost 2; bases outside the gene matches: 8. The CDR3 here is CASSLSYFSGGNTDTQYF. CDR3 nucleotides: TGTGCCAGCAGTTTATCTTACTTTAGCGGGGGGAACACAGATACGCAGTATTTT.